The T cell receptor beta chain described here comes from a study of Tregs in tolerant kidney transplant recipients (dated by TCRdb to between 2017 and 2020). In the study overall: The transplants used related donors with nonmyeloablative bone marrow transplantation, and mixed chimerism in the human trials was transient. Before combined kidney and bone marrow transplantation, this study identified donor-specific regulatory T cells using TCRbeta sequencing and then followed those same cells after transplant. General study outcomes and caveats: For some patients the PCR primers changed over time, which made it impossible to compare the samples from those patients at the nucleotide level. Because the study included only a small number of patients, the results must be confirmed in larger populations and under other immunosuppression protocols. Donor-specific Treg expansion exceeded global Treg expansion in tolerant patients, suggesting antigen-driven rather than nonspecific expansion. Biological reproducibility was not directly assessed, although technical replication error appeared to be minimal. The most biologically relevant and donor-specific TCRbeta repertoire appeared to be identified by expanding Tregs with activated donor B cells.

The time point label on this specimen signifies: blood sample drawn before combined kidney and bone marrow transplant. In bulk CFSE mixed lymphocyte reactions, CFSE-labeled recipient PBMCs were cocultured with irradiated donor PBMCs for less than seven days, then stained for CD3/CD4/CD8 and FACS-sorted. 4 combined kidney and bone marrow transplant recipients from the ITN036ST trial were included as patients, and samples were available only from these trial subjects. Healthy control blood was separated into PBMCs by Ficoll density gradient and cryopreserved, and patient PBMCs were collected both before and after transplant. Trimmed from V: 10 bases; trimmed from J: 4 bases; junction bases lacking a gene match: 13. The CDR3, cysteine through phenylalanine, is 15 amino acids long. Only CDR3 DNA is held: 45 bases, read in frame from base 1. CDR1 and CDR2, looked up from the germline V gene, are ENHRY and SYGVKD.

Concerning this clone itself: Its antigen is not yet known. No per-base quality is available; no much larger clone lies one base away.

For TCRbeta CDR3 sequencing, genomic DNA was extracted from sorted cells using the QIAGEN DNeasy Blood and Tissue Kit. High-throughput TCRbeta CDR3 sequencing, including PCR amplification with bias correction and internal controls, was performed commercially through immunoSEQ. The study's own analysis went as follows. Unique productive TCRbeta sequences were defined by CDR3 nucleotide sequence where primers matched, and otherwise by CDR3 amino acid sequence together with Vbeta and Jbeta genes. A sequence was defined as donor-reactive if the sequence was expanded at least 5-fold in CFSE-low cells compared with unstimulated cells and had a frequency of at least 0.01% in CFSE-low cells. Repertoire divergence was quantified by Jensen-Shannon divergence calculated from the top 100 TCRbeta sequences ranked by frequency. When a sample had multiple sequencing runs, each run was corrected for sorting error separately and the runs were then pooled. This immuneACCESS table, as held by TCRdb, lists in-frame sequences with V and J called but not all clones. Of the missing ones, under half trace to an unresolved V gene in checked studies; the others have no known cause. The DNA was the basis for D and trimming; V, J and clone size are from that table. The sample profile shows approximately 8,000 clones; nearly 35% of them were found once. Clones ranked in the top ten supply about 5.3% of the sample.

The sequence came from a human patient who received a combined kidney and bone marrow transplant. The sequence joins TRBV10-3 to TRBJ2-7, and TRBD1 matches 10 of the central bases. Source: CD8+ T cells from blood cultured with allogeneic cells, taken before the transplant. The CDR3 has the sequence CASSPLGTGVYEQYF. Read as DNA, the sequence is TGTGCCAGCAGCCCCCTTGGGACAGGGGTATACGAGCAGTACTTC.